The 20 T cell receptor beta chains in this list originate from one sample, sequenced in a study of blood T cell repertoires in COVID-19 (dated by TCRdb to 2020 to 2022). The library was generated by the immunoSEQ multiplex PCR assay. TCRdb holds this immuneACCESS table with in-frame rearrangements only. Some clones are missing; in checked studies, unresolved V genes explain under half, and the rest has no known cause. In this sample the table shows around 260,000 clones, around 81% of which occur a single time. The biggest ten clones account for around 14% of the sample. The sample comprised peripheral blood. The receptors stem from a person between 65 and 79 years old with COVID-19, enrolled during active disease.

V gene TRBV6-2 or TRBV6-3 combines with J gene TRBJ1-5; D is unclear. Germline lookup yields CDR1 MNHEY and CDR2 SVGEGT. V lost 2 bases, J lost 8 bases, and 19 bases lay in between. The CDR3 sequence is 16 residues long. In DNA, the CDR3 is TGTGCCAGCAGTTACGTAGCGGTCGGGTTGGGGAAGCCCCAGCATTTT. Residues: CASSYVAVGLGKPQHF.

The chain links TRBV21-1 to TRBJ2-1; the table's D gene call, TRBD2, was not cross checked with the DNA. TRBV21-1 is assigned pseudogene status. There are 17 residues in the CDR3. This chain's CDR3 is CASSRSVVHGPYNEQFF. The CDR3 DNA follows: TGTGCCAGCAGCAGGAGCGTGGTGCATGGCCCCTACAATGAGCAGTTCTTC.

V is TRBV6-4 and J is TRBJ2-2, with D tentatively TRBD2 (5 bases). Germline CDR1 reads MRHNA; CDR2 reads SNTAGT. The V and J ends lost 5 bases and 4 bases respectively, with 11 bases between them. The CDR3 extends over 14 amino acids. This chain's CDR3 is CASSHGLATGELFF. CDR3 nucleotides: TGTGCCAGCAGTCACGGACTGGCCACCGGGGAGCTGTTTTTT.

V gene TRBV7-2 combines with J gene TRBJ2-3, with TRBD2 matching 13 bases. The junction had 6 bases not matched to a gene; V was cut back by 4 bases and J by 5 bases. Germline CDR1 SGHTA, CDR2 FQGNSA. The CDR3 has 16 amino acids. The CDR3 bases are TGTGCCAGCAGCTCAGGGACTAGCGGGACGGGAGATACGCAGTATTTT. This codes for CASSSGTSGTGDTQYF.

This chain links TRBV19 with TRBJ1-6, with D hard to call. This CDR3 comprises 12 residues. Trimming took off 3 bases at V and 7 bases at J, with 4 bases between the two ends. Germline V CDR1 and CDR2: LNHDA, SQIVND (reference sequence). The CDR3, as DNA: TGTGCCAGTAGTATTGAGAATTCACCCCTCCACTTT. Translation gives CASSIENSPLHF.

The V and J genes are TRBV19 and TRBJ1-2, with D hard to call. The V gene lost 3 bases and the J gene lost 0 bases, with 8 bases spanning the gap. Germline assignment: CDR1 LNHDA and CDR2 SQIVND (reference sequence). The CDR3 spans 14 residues. CDR3 region: CASSIQRTNYGYTF. The CDR3 DNA reads TGTGCCAGTAGTATTCAGAGGACTAACTATGGCTACACCTTC.

A single count supports this clone. The chain has TRBV27 and TRBJ2-5; TRBD2 matches at 10 bases. Trimming cost V 8 bases and J 5 bases; bases outside gene matches: 5. Germline V CDR1 and CDR2: MNHEY, SMNVEV (reference sequence). The CDR3 has 13 residues. The CDR3 loop is CASRTSGSETQYF. DNA of the CDR3: TGTGCCAGCCGGACTAGCGGTTCGGAGACCCAGTACTTC.

The chain recombines TRBV28 with TRBJ2-7; no definite D call. Between the trimmed V and J ends, which lost 5 bases and 2 bases, there was a span of 10 bases. The CDR3 is made up of 13 amino acids. Germline values: CDR1 MDHEN, CDR2 SYDVKM. The CDR3, as DNA: TGTGCCAGCAGTCCCAGCGCAACCTACGAGCAGTACTTC. It translates to CASSPSATYEQYF.

This chain links TRBV5-4 with TRBJ1-3, with TRBD1 matching 8 bases. Trimming at V came to 2 bases and at J to 2 bases, leaving 6 bases not matched to a gene. The CDR3 length is 16 residues. From germline, CDR1 is SGHNT and CDR2 YYREEE (reference sequence). The CDR3, as DNA: TGTGCCAGCAGCTTAACAGGGACAGGAACTGGAAACACCATATATTTT. Residues: CASSLTGTGTGNTIYF.

The chain couples TRBV30 to TRBJ2-2; 14 bases line up with TRBD2. CDR1 and CDR2 (germline): GTSNPN, SVGIG (reference sequence). V lost 0 bases, J lost 0 bases, and 3 bases stayed unmatched. The CDR3 has 18 amino acids. CDR3 sequence (DNA): TGTGCCTGGAGTGTGGGACTAGCGGGAGATCCGAACACCGGGGAGCTGTTTTTT. It encodes CAWSVGLAGDPNTGELFF.

V is TRBV6-5 and J is TRBJ2-4, with D possibly matching TRBD2 (6 bases). The CDR3 totals 15 residues. Germline V lookup: CDR1 MNHEY, CDR2 SVGAGI. Trimming left V 0 bases short and J 5 bases short, with 11 bases between. The CDR3 bases are TGTGCCAGCAGTTACTCCTTGGGGGGTGAAAACATTCAGTACTTC. Protein product: CASSYSLGGENIQYF.

The chain has TRBV5-1 and TRBJ1-3, with 10 bases that match TRBD1. Germline values: CDR1 SGHRS, CDR2 YFSETQ. Trimming at V came to 4 bases and at J to 0 bases, leaving 4 bases not matched to a gene. The CDR3 extends over 16 amino acids. The CDR3 here is CASSGTGDTSGNTIYF. CDR3 sequence (DNA): TGCGCCAGCAGCGGGACAGGGGATACCTCTGGAAACACCATATATTTT.

The chain carries TRBV6-5 and TRBJ1-4; 8 bases fit TRBD1. J lost 0 bases, V lost 7 bases, and 4 bases had no gene match. Looked up from germline, CDR1 is MNHEY and CDR2 is SVGAGI. The length of the CDR3 is 15 residues. The CDR3 DNA reads as TGTGCCAGCACTCAGGGACAGGCAACTAATGAAAAACTGTTTTTT. This translates into CASTQGQATNEKLFF.

The CDR3 DNA reads as TGTGCCAGCAGCTCCCATGGGCAGGCTCCCCGCGAGCAGTACTTC. It translates to CASSSHGQAPREQYF. The chain has TRBV7-2 and TRBJ2-7; the D is unclear. Germline V CDR1 and CDR2: SGHTA, FQGNSA. V gave up 4 bases and J gave up 6 bases, with 19 bases separating them. The CDR3 spans 15 residues.

The chain employs TRBV6-5 and TRBJ2-1; 11 positions match TRBD2. Germline V gene lookup returns CDR1 MNHEY and CDR2 SVGAGI. There are 15 residues in the CDR3. The J segment lost 13 bases and the V segment lost 5 bases, leaving 13 bases of the junction unmatched. The CDR3 spells CASSTIAGGQVEQFF. The CDR3 DNA is TGTGCCAGCAGTACGATAGCGGGGGGGCAAGTGGAACAGTTCTTC.

The chain joins TRBV9 to TRBJ2-7, with D perhaps matching TRBD1 (6 bases). Trimming stripped 4 bases from V and 2 bases from J, with 22 bases between. This CDR3 is built from 17 residues. From germline, CDR1 is SGDLS and CDR2 YYNGEE. CDR3 sequence: CASSTDSRVTGPYEQYF. DNA for the CDR3: TGTGCCAGCAGCACAGATTCTCGTGTGACAGGTCCCTACGAGCAGTACTTC.

This clone was found a few times. The V gene is TRBV18, the J gene TRBJ2-2; perhaps TRBD1 as D (6 bases). The CDR3 has 16 residues. Germline CDR1 KGHSH, CDR2 LQKENI. V shed 4 bases and J shed 1 base, with 13 bases lying between them. CDR3 bases: TGTGCCAGCTCACGAACCGGGACAAGGAACACCGGGGAGCTGTTTTTT. Protein sequence: CASSRTGTRNTGELFF. Combining the CDR3 with reference TRBV18 and TRBJ2-2 gives the whole variable domain NAGVMQNPRHLVRRRGQEARLRCSPMKGHSHVYWYRQLPEEGLKFMVYLQKENIIDESGMPKERFSAEFPKEGPSILRIQQVVRGDSAAYFCASSRTGTRNTGELFFGEGSRLTVL.

The V call is TRBV7-2, the J call TRBJ2-7; 11 nucleotides match TRBD2. CDR3 length: 18 residues. CDR1 and CDR2 from the germline V gene are SGHTA and FQGNSA. After removal of 4 bases from V and 2 bases from J, the junction contained 13 bases not matched to a gene. The CDR3 sequence is CASSSSPPASGGTYEQYF. The CDR3 region has the DNA TGTGCCAGCAGCTCGTCCCCTCCTGCTAGCGGGGGGACCTACGAGCAGTACTTC.

The chain combines TRBV7-8 with TRBJ1-2; no reliable D call. CDR1 is SGHVS, CDR2 FQNEAQ, per germline. The CDR3 runs 15 residues. V was shortened by 5 bases and J by 2 bases, with 15 bases between the two germline ends. The DNA for the CDR3 is TGTGCCAGCAGCCCGCGGCTGGTCAGAAACTATGGCTACACCTTC. Its protein product is CASSPRLVRNYGYTF.

The chain has TRBV5-1 and TRBJ2-7, with no clear D. V lost 0 bases and J lost 0, with 7 bases in between. Germline assignment: CDR1 SGHRS and CDR2 YFSETQ. The CDR3 is 14 amino acids. This chain's CDR3 is CASSLGSLSYEQYF. DNA for the CDR3: TGCGCCAGCAGCTTGGGGAGCCTCTCCTACGAGCAGTACTTC.